This T cell receptor (beta chain) was sequenced for a study of cytomegalovirus exposure and HLA in healthy donors. Findings and caveats of the study: Cytomegalovirus association was listed for approximately 160 TCR beta chains.

TCRdb's table, derived via immunoSEQ multiplex PCR, lists solely in-frame clones and lacks some. The sample yields over 150,000 clones, 70% to 90% seen once. The junction had 6 bases not matched to a gene; V was cut back by 2 bases and J by 3 bases. CDR3 length equals 16 residues. Germline CDR1 and CDR2: LNHDA and SQIVND (reference sequence). These donors were members of the roughly 130-subject validation cohort, a group separate from the approximately 670-subject first cohort. Concerning this clone: Antigen specificity is unknown.

The TCR sequence derives from a woman in her twenties or thirties in good health and CMV-seronegative. This chain links TRBV19 with TRBJ2-1, with 8 nucleotides matching TRBD2. Sequenced sample: PBMCs. The DNA for the CDR3 is TGTGCCAGTAGTATATCGACTAGCGCTAACTACAATGAGCAGTTCTTC. It encodes CASSISTSANYNEQFF. Based on the CDR3 plus reference TRBV19 and TRBJ2-1, the full variable domain is DGGITQSPKYLFRKEGQNVTLSCEQNLNHDAMYWYRQDPGQGLRLIYYSQIVNDFQKGDIAEGYSVSREKKESFPLTVTSAQKNPTAFYLCASSISTSANYNEQFFGPGTRLTVL.